Each of the 28 T cell receptor beta chains below was sequenced from the same sample in a study of T cell responses to AZD1222 COVID-19 vaccine. The protocol was immunoSEQ multiplex PCR, while the TCRdb copy is restricted to in-frame clones and leaves out a portion. The sample consists of roughly 120,000 clones, roughly 84% of them appearing once. This specimen consisted of peripheral blood, obtained on day 0 of AZD1222 vaccination. The source is an adult in good health.

The chain is built from TRBV30 and TRBJ1-3; weak D call: TRBD1 (5 bases). Deletions cut 7 bases from V and 1 base from J, with 11 bases between. Germline-derived CDR1 and CDR2 are GTSNPN and SVGIG (reference sequence). This CDR3 has 13 amino acids. CDR3 region: CASGGLSGNTIYF. The CDR3 DNA follows: TGTGCCTCGGGGGGGTTATCTGGAAACACCATATATTTT.

The chain is built from TRBV19 and TRBJ2-1, with 13 positions matching TRBD2. The V segment lost 3 bases and the J segment 15 bases; nucleotides outside the gene matches: 8. The CDR3 is 14 residues long. Per the germline V gene, CDR1 is LNHDA and CDR2 is SQIVND (reference sequence). The CDR3 here is CASSIGTSGASWFF. The CDR3 DNA is TGTGCCAGTAGTATCGGGACTAGCGGGGCCTCCTGGTTCTTC. The variable domain in full, with the rest retrieved from reference TRBV19 and TRBJ2-1, is DGGITQSPKYLFRKEGQNVTLSCEQNLNHDAMYWYRQDPGQGLRLIYYSQIVNDFQKGDIAEGYSVSREKKESFPLTVTSAQKNPTAFYLCASSIGTSGASWFFGPGTRLTVL.

The V gene is TRBV12-3 or TRBV12-4, the J gene TRBJ1-1; TRBD1 agrees at 7 bases. With 7 bases clipped from V and 4 bases from J, the junction kept 3 bases outside the gene matches. The CDR3 has 12 residues. CDR3 DNA sequence: TGTGCCAGCACCCCAGGGGGCACTGAAGCTTTCTTT. Amino acids: CASTPGGTEAFF.

The chain is built from TRBV5-1 and TRBJ2-2; D tentatively reads TRBD1 or TRBD2 (6 bases each). The CDR3 extends over 14 amino acids. Germline V lookup: CDR1 SGHRS, CDR2 YFSETQ. V lost 0 bases and J 6 bases, leaving 9 bases between the germline ends. In nucleotides, the CDR3 is TGCGCCAGCAGCTTGGATGGGGGGCCCGGGGAGCTGTTTTTT. This codes for CASSLDGGPGELFF.

V and J are TRBV24-1 and TRBJ1-5; 9 bases align to TRBD1. Trimming at V came to 9 bases and at J to 2 bases, leaving 4 bases not matched to a gene. Looked up from germline, CDR1 is KGHDR and CDR2 is SFDVKD. The CDR3 spans 14 residues. The CDR3 here is CATRGQGGNQPQHF. CDR3 nucleotide sequence: TGTGCCACCCGGGGACAGGGAGGCAATCAGCCCCAGCATTTT.

As to this clone: This sample includes further DNA sequences coding for the same CDR3. The chain joins TRBV2 to TRBJ2-1; perhaps TRBD1 as D (6 bases). Trimming left V 8 bases short and J 4 bases short, with 9 bases between. This CDR3 region has 12 residues. Germline V gene data show CDR1 as SNHLY and CDR2 as FYNNEI. CDR3 in amino acids: CASGQFYNEQFF. For the CDR3, the DNA is TGTGCCAGCGGACAGTTTTACAATGAGCAGTTCTTC.

The V and J genes are TRBV7-2 and TRBJ2-1; the match to TRBD2 covers 11 bases. The CDR3 loop spans 17 amino acids. After removal of 1 base from V and 6 bases from J, the junction contained 8 bases not matched to a gene. Germline loops: CDR1 SGHTA, CDR2 FQGNSA. The CDR3 bases are TGTGCCAGCAGCTTAGGAAGGGCTAGCGGGGGGTTCAATGAGCAGTTCTTC. It encodes CASSLGRASGGFNEQFF.

This chain uses TRBV25-1 with TRBJ1-1; D is ambiguous. The germline V gene has CDR1 MGHDK and CDR2 SYGVNS. The V gene lost 1 base and the J gene lost 0 bases, with 9 bases spanning the gap. The CDR3 loop spans 15 amino acids. CDR3 sequence reads: CASSELGPMNTEAFF. The CDR3 DNA sequence: TGTGCCAGCAGTGAATTGGGCCCAATGAACACTGAAGCTTTCTTT.

In this sample, this clone turned up a few times. CDR3 bases: TGTGCCAGCAGTGACACGCAGAGATGGTATGGCTACACCTTC. This encodes CASSDTQRWYGYTF. This chain links TRBV6-1 with TRBJ1-2; D is unresolved. Trimming removed 3 bases from V and 5 bases from J, with 13 bases in between. Per germline, CDR1 MNHNS and CDR2 SASEGT. This CDR3 is built from 14 residues.

J is TRBJ1-1 and V is TRBV30; D gene ambiguous. The CDR3 is 13 residues long. Germline V gives CDR1 GTSNPN, CDR2 SVGIG (reference sequence). Trimming stripped 3 bases from V and 5 bases from J, with 13 bases between. The CDR3 reads CAWRIALGTEAFF. The CDR3 nucleotides read TGTGCCTGGAGGATTGCGTTGGGGACTGAAGCTTTCTTT.

V is TRBV4-3 and J is TRBJ2-1; D is ambiguous. This CDR3 has 13 amino acids. Trimming took off 1 base at V and 12 bases at J, with 13 bases between the two ends. Germline CDR1 LGHNA, CDR2 YSLEER. CDR3 nucleotide sequence: TGCGCCAGCAGCCAAGGACTCAAGGTGGGGCAGTTCTTC. This sequence encodes CASSQGLKVGQFF.

About this clone: The junction differs from germline at one of its ends, possibly a read error. For the CDR3, the DNA is TGTGCCAGCAGTTTCCTACGGGACAGGGGGAAGAACTTC. Its protein is CASSFLRDRGKNF. The chain recombines TRBV12-3 or TRBV12-4 with TRBJ2-4, with 11 bases aligning to TRBD1. The CDR3 runs to 13 residues.

The CDR3 reads CASSLGQGDEQFF. CDR3 sequence (DNA): TGTGCCAGCAGCTTGGGACAGGGCGATGAGCAGTTCTTC. V is TRBV12-3 or TRBV12-4 and J is TRBJ2-1; 9 bases agree with TRBD1. V trimming: 6 bases; J trimming: 8 bases; junction bases outside the gene matches: 5. The CDR3 is made up of 13 amino acids.

V usage is TRBV3-1 (or the pseudogene TRBV3-2) and J usage is TRBJ1-4; a weak D match, TRBD1 (6 bases). The CDR3 extends over 14 amino acids. The germline CDR1 and CDR2 sequences are LGHDT and YNNKEL (reference sequence). V was pared by 4 bases and J by 7 bases, with 13 bases between. The CDR3 spells CASSRRQDLEKLFF. The DNA for the CDR3 is TGTGCCAGCAGCCGTCGACAGGACCTTGAAAAACTGTTTTTT.

CDR3 sequence: CASSQDIRLVQDPTERYNEQFF. The CDR3 DNA sequence: TGTGCCAGCAGCCAAGATATTCGCCTGGTACAGGACCCCACTGAGCGGTACAATGAGCAGTTCTTC. The chain recombines TRBV3-1 (or the pseudogene TRBV3-2) with TRBJ2-1; possibly TRBD1 or TRBD2 for D (5 bases each). V dropped 0 bases and J dropped 4 bases, with 31 bases sitting between them. CDR3 length: 22 residues. Germline loops: CDR1 LGHDT, CDR2 YNNKEL (reference sequence).

There are a few counts of this clone. The CDR3 sequence: CASSLRGMGYGYTF. The CDR3 DNA follows: TGTGCCAGCAGCTTACGAGGGATGGGCTATGGCTACACCTTC. The chain is built from TRBV7-2 and TRBJ1-2; D remains ambiguous. Germline V CDR1 and CDR2: SGHTA, FQGNSA. V dropped 2 bases and J dropped 4 bases, with 11 bases sitting between them. The CDR3 contains 14 residues.

The gene calls are TRBV13 and TRBJ1-6; 8 bases are shared with TRBD1. CDR1 is PRHDT and CDR2 is FYEKMQ in the germline V gene (reference sequence). Trimming took 3 bases from V and 9 from J; bases not matched to a gene: 10. The CDR3 consists of 16 residues. CDR3 nucleotides: TGTGCCAGCAGCTTGGCAGGGGGCGAGCCCGGTTCACCCCTCCACTTT. Translated, it gives CASSLAGGEPGSPLHF.

This chain joins TRBV7-7 and TRBJ1-1; D not certain. The V gene's germline CDR1 is SSHAT and CDR2 FNYEAQ (reference sequence). CDR3 length: 14 amino acids. The V end was cut by 5 bases, the J end by 1 base, with 11 bases between. Here the CDR3 reads CASSPGLGNTEAFF. CDR3 bases: TGTGCCAGCAGCCCAGGACTGGGGAACACTGAAGCTTTCTTT.

The V and J genes are TRBV7-2 and TRBJ2-5; TRBD2 might be the D (5 bases). The CDR3 contains 13 residues. Germline V gives CDR1 SGHTA, CDR2 FQGNSA. V was cut by 5 bases and J by 4 bases, with 11 bases left in between. CDR3 nucleotides: TGTGCCAGCAGCCCAGGAGGCGGAGAGACCCAGTACTTC. Translating gives CASSPGGGETQYF.

This chain uses TRBV12-3 or TRBV12-4 with TRBJ2-7, with TRBD1 identical over 9 bases. Trimming removed 6 bases from V and 0 bases from J; junction bases left unmatched: 0. The CDR3 has 13 amino acids. In nucleotides, the CDR3 is TGTGCCAGCAGACAGGGGGCCTCCTACGAGCAGTACTTC. It codes for CASRQGASYEQYF.

The chain combines TRBV15 with TRBJ2-5; 8 bases fit TRBD2. Germline values: CDR1 LNHNV, CDR2 YYDKDF (reference sequence). This CDR3 has 15 amino acids. The V and J ends lost 0 bases and 4 bases, in that order; junction bases with no gene match: 4. This CDR3 reads CATSREGAGGETQYF. CDR3 DNA sequence: TGTGCCACCAGCAGAGAGGGCGCGGGGGGAGAGACCCAGTACTTC. Looking up the rest from reference TRBV15 and TRBJ2-5 gives the full variable domain: DAMVIQNPRYQVTQFGKPVTLSCSQTLNHNVMYWYQQKSSQAPKLLFHYYDKDFNNEADTPDNFQSRRPNTSFCFLDIRSPGLGDTAMYLCATSREGAGGETQYFGPGTRLLVL.

This clone has only one observation. The V gene is TRBV7-3, the J gene TRBJ1-1; no reliable D call. Germline values: CDR1 SGHTA, CDR2 FQGTGA. V was pared by 0 bases and J by 0 bases, with 14 bases between. There are 17 residues in the CDR3. CDR3 nucleotide sequence: TGTGCCAGCAGCTTAACAGCCCTGAAAAAGATGAACACTGAAGCTTTCTTT. This encodes CASSLTALKKMNTEAFF.

The J gene is TRBJ1-2, the V gene TRBV28, with D unresolved. The CDR3 length is 13 residues. Germline assignment: CDR1 MDHEN and CDR2 SYDVKM. Trimming removed 5 bases at V and 8 bases at J, with 15 bases between. The DNA of the CDR3 is TGTGCCAGCAGTCCTTCGGCCGGACGGGGCTACACCTTC. This gives the protein CASSPSAGRGYTF.

The V and J genes are TRBV13 and TRBJ2-1; tentative D call: TRBD1 (5 bases). V was pared by 5 bases and J by 2 bases, with 7 bases between. Germline V lookup: CDR1 PRHDT, CDR2 FYEKMQ (reference sequence). There are 13 residues in the CDR3. The CDR3 nucleotides are TGTGCCAGCAGCGCGGACACCTACAATGAGCAGTTCTTC. Translating gives CASSADTYNEQFF. Based on the CDR3 plus reference TRBV13 and TRBJ2-1, the full variable domain is AAGVIQSPRHLIKEKRETATLKCYPIPRHDTVYWYQQGPGQDPQFLISFYEKMQSDKGSIPDRFSAQQFSDYHSELNMSSLELGDSALYFCASSADTYNEQFFGPGTRLTVL.

The chain recombines TRBV24-1 with TRBJ2-2; no definite D call. This CDR3 region has 16 residues. Deletions cut 0 bases from V and 4 bases from J, with 11 bases between. The germline gives CDR1 KGHDR, CDR2 SFDVKD. The chain's CDR3 is CATSDLLGGATGELFF. The CDR3 DNA is TGTGCCACCAGTGATTTGTTGGGTGGTGCCACCGGGGAGCTGTTTTTT.

V is TRBV10-3 and J is TRBJ2-3, with D perhaps matching TRBD2 (7 bases). V lost 10 bases to trimming and J lost 1 base, with 21 bases between them. Germline loops: CDR1 ENHRY, CDR2 SYGVKD. CDR3 length equals 16 residues. Written as DNA, the CDR3 is TGTGCCACCCGCCTGGAGGGGGGGGGTCGCACAGATACGCAGTATTTT. Translating it yields CATRLEGGGRTDTQYF.

V gene TRBV24-1 combines with J gene TRBJ2-2; no definite D call. The CDR3 runs to 14 residues. Germline V gives CDR1 KGHDR, CDR2 SFDVKD. Trimming took off 5 bases at V and 1 base at J, with 7 bases between the two ends. The CDR3: CATSVIGNTGELFF. CDR3 nucleotides: TGTGCCACCAGTGTTATAGGGAACACCGGGGAGCTGTTTTTT.

The rearrangement joins TRBV20-1 to TRBJ2-7; 8 bases align to TRBD1. The length of the CDR3 is 14 residues. V shed 3 bases, J shed 2 bases, and the junction held 6 bases outside the gene matches. Germline V CDR1 and CDR2: DFQATT, SNEGSKA (reference sequence). CDR3 amino acids: CSASSGQGPYEQYF. In DNA form, the CDR3 reads TGCAGTGCTAGTAGTGGACAGGGCCCCTACGAGCAGTACTTC.